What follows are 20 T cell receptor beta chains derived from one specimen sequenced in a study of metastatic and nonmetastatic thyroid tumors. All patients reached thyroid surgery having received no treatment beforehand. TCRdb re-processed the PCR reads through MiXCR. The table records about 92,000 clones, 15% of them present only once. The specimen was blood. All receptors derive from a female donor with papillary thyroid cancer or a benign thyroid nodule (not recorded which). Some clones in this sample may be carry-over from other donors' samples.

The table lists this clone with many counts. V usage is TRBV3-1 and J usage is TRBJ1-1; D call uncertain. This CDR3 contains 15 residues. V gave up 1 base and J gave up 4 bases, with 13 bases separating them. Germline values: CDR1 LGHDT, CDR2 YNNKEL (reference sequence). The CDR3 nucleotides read TGTGCCAGCAGCCAAGCTGGGCATCGGGGCACTGAAGCTTTCTTT. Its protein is CASSQAGHRGTEAFF.

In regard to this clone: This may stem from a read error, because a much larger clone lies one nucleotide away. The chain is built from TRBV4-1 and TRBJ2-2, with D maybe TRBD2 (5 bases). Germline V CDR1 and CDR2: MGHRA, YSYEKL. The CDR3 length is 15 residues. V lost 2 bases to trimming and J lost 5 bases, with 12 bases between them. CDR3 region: CASSQPTRVTGELFF. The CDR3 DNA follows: TGCGCCAGCAGCCAACCTACTAGGGTAACCGGGGAGCTGTTTTTT.

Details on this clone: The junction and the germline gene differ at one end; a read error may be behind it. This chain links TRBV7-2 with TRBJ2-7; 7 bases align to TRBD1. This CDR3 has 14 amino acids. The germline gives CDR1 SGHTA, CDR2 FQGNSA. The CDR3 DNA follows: TGTGCCAGCATCGCCGACAGGGCCTCCTACGACCAGTACTTC. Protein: CASIADRASYDQYF.

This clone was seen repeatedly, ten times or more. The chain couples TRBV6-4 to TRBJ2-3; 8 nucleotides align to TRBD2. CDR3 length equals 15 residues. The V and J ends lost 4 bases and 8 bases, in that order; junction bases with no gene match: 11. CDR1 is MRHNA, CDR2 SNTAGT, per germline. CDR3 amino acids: CASSARSGGPGTQYF. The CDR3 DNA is TGTGCCAGCAGTGCCCGTTCGGGGGGGCCGGGTACGCAGTATTTT.

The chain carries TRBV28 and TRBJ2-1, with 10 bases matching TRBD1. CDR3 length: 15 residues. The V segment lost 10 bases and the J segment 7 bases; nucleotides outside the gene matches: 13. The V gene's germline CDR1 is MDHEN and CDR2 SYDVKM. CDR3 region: CATSTGTGARNEQFF. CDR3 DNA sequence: TGTGCCACATCAACCGGGACAGGGGCTAGGAATGAGCAGTTCTTC.

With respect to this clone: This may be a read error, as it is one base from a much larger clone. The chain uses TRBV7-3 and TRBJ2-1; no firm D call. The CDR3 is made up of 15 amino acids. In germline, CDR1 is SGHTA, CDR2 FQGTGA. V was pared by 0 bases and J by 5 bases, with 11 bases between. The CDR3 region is CASSLTWNLNNEQFF. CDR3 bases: TGTGCCAGCAGCTTAACTTGGAACCTCAACAATGAGCAGTTCTTC.

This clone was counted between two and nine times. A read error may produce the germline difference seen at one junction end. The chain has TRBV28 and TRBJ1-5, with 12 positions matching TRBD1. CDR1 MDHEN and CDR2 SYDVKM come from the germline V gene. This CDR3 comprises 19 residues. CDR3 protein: CAISSGTGGLTSGNQPQHF. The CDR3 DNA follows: TGTGCCATCAGTTCCGGGACAGGGGGCTTAACGAGTGGCAATCAGCCCCAGCATTTT.

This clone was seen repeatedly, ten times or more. The CDR3 nucleotides are TGTGCCAGCAGACCGGGACAGGGTAACACGGGTACGCAGTATTTT. Translated, it gives CASRPGQGNTGTQYF. The rearrangement joins TRBV12-3 or TRBV12-4 to TRBJ2-3; 9 bases are shared with TRBD1. The CDR3 covers 15 residues. V lost 6 bases to trimming and J lost 8 bases; unmatched junction nucleotides: 12.

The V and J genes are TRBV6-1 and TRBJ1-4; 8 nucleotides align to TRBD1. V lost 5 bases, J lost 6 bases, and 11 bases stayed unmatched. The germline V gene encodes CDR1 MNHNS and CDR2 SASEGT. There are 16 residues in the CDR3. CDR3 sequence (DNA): TGTGCCAGCAGTACCCGGACAGGGCAAGGGGATGAAAAACTGTTTTTT. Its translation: CASSTRTGQGDEKLFF.

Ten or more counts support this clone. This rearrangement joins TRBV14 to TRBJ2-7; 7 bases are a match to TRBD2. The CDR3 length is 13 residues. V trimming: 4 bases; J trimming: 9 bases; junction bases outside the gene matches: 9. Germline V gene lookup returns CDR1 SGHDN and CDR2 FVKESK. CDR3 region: CASSRGGESSQYF. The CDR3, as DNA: TGTGCCAGCAGCCGGGGGGGGGAGTCCTCGCAGTACTTC.

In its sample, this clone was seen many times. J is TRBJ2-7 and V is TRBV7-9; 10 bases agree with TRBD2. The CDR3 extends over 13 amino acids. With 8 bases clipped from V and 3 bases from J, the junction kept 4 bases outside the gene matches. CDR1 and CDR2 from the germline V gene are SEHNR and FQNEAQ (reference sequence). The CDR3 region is CASAIAGGYEQYF. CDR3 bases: TGTGCCAGCGCTATAGCGGGAGGCTACGAGCAGTACTTC.

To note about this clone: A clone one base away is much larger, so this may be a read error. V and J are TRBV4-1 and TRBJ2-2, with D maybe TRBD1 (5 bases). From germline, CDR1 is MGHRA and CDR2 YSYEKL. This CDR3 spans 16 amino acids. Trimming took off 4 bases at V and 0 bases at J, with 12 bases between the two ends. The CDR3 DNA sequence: TGCGCCAGCAGCCTCCCAGGACACTCGAACACCGGGGAGCTGTTTTTT. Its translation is CASSLPGHSNTGELFF.

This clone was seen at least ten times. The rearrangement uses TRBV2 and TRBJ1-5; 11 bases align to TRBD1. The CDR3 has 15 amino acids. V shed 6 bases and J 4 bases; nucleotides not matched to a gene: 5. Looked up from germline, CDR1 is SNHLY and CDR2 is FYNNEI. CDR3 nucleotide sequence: TGTGCCAGCAGCCGGGACAGGGGGGAGAATCAGCCCCAGCATTTT. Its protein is CASSRDRGENQPQHF.

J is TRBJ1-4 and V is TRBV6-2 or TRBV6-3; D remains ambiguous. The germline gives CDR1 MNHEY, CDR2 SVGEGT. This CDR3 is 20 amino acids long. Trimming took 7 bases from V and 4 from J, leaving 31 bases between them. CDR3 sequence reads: CASNSPRGSPWMINNEKLFF. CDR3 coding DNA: TGTGCCAGCAACTCACCCCGTGGCAGCCCTTGGATGATAAATAATGAAAAACTGTTTTTT.

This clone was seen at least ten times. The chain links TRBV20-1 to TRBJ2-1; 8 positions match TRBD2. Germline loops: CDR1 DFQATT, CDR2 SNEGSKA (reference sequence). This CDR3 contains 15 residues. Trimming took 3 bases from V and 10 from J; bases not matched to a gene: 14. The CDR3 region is CSARTSGTRLSEQFF. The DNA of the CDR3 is TGCAGTGCTAGGACCTCCGGGACTAGACTTTCCGAGCAGTTCTTC.

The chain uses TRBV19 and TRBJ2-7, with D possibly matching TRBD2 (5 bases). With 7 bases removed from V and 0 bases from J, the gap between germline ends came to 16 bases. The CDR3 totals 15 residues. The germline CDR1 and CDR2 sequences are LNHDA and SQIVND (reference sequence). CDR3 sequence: CASKPHSANSYEQYF. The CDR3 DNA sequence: TGTGCCAGTAAACCACATAGCGCCAACTCCTACGAGCAGTACTTC.

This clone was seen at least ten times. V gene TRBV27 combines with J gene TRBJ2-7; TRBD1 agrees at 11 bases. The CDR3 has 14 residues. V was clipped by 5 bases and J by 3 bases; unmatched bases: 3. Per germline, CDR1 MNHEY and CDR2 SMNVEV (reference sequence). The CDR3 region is CASSPGTGGYEQYF. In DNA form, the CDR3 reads TGTGCCAGCAGTCCCGGGACAGGGGGCTACGAGCAGTACTTC.

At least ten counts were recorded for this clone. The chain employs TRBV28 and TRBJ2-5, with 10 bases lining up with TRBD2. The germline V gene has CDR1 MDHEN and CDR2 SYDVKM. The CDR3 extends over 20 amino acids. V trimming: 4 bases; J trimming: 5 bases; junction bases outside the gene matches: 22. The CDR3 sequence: CASSSKGLAGAPGAGETQYF. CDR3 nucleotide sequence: TGTGCCAGCAGTTCTAAAGGGCTAGCGGGGGCCCCGGGGGCTGGGGAGACCCAGTACTTC.

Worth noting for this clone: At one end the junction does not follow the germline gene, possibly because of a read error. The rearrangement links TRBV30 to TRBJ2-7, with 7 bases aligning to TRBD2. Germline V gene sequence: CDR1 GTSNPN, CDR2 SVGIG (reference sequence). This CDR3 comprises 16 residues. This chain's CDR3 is CAWSVLGWGGAYERYF. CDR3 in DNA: TGTGCCTGGAGTGTACTTGGATGGGGGGGTGCCTACGAGCGGTACTTC. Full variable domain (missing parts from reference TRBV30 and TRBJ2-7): SQTIHQWPATLVQPVGSPLSLECTVEGTSNPNLYWYRQAAGRGLQLLFYSVGIGQISSEVPQNLSASRPQDRQFILSSKKLLLSDSGFYLCAWSVLGWGGAYERYFGPGTRLTVT.

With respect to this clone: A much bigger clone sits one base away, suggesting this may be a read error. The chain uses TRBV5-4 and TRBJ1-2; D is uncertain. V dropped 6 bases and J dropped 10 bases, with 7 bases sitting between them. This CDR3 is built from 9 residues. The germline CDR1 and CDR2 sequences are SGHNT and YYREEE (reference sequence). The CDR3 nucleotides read TGTGCCAGCATCTTCCCCTACACCTTC. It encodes CASIFPYTF.